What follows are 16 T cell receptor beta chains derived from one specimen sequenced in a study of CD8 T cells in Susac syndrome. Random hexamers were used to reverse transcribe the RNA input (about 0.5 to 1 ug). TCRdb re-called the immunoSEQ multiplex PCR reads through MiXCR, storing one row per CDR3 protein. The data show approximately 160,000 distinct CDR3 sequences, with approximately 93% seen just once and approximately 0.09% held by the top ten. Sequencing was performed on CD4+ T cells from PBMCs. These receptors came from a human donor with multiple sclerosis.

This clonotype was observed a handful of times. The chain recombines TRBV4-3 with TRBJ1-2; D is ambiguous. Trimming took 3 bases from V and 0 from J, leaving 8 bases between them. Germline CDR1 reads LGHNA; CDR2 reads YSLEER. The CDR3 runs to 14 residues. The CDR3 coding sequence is TGCGCCAGCAGCCAGGGGATAGCTAACTATGGCTACACCTTC. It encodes CASSQGIANYGYTF.

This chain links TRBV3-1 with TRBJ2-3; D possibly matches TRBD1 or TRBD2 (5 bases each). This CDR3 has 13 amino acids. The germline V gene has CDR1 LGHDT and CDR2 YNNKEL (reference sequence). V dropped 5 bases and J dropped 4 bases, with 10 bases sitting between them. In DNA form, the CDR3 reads TGTGCCAGCAGCACACGAGGGGCAGATACGCAGTATTTT. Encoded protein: CASSTRGADTQYF.

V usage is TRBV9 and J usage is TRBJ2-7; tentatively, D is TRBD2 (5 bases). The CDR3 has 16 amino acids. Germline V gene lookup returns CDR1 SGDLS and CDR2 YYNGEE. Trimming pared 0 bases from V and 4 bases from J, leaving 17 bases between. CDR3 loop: CASSVGFGIAPYEQYF. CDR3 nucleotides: TGTGCCAGCAGCGTAGGATTCGGGATAGCGCCGTACGAGCAGTACTTC.

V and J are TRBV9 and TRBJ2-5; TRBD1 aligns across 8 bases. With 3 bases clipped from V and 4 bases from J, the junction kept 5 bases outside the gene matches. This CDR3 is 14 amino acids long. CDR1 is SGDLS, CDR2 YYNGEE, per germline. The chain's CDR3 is CASSGGTGLETQYF. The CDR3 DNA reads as TGTGCCAGCAGCGGAGGGACAGGCCTAGAGACCCAGTACTTC.

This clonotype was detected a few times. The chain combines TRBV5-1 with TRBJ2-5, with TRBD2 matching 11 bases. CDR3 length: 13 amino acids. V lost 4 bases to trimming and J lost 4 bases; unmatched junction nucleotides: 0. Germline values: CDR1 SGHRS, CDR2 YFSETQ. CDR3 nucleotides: TGCGCCAGCAGCGGACTAGCGGGAGAGACCCAGTACTTC. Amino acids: CASSGLAGETQYF.

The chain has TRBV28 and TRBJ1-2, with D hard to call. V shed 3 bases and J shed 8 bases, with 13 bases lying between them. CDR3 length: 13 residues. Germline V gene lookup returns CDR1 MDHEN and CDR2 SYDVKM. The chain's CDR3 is CASSFSRLGGYTF. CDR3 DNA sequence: TGTGCCAGCAGTTTCAGTCGCCTAGGGGGCTACACCTTC.

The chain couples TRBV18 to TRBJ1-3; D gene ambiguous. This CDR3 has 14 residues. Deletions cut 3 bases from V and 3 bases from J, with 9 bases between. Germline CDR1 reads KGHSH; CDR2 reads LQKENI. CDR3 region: CASSPTTDGNTIYF. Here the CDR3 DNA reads TGTGCCAGCTCACCGACAACAGATGGAAACACCATATATTTT.

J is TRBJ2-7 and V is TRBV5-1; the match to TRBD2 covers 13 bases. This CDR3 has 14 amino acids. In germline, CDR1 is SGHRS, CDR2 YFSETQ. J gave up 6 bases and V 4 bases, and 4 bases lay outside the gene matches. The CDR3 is CASSAGLAGTEQYF. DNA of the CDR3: TGCGCCAGCAGCGCGGGACTAGCGGGGACCGAGCAGTACTTC.

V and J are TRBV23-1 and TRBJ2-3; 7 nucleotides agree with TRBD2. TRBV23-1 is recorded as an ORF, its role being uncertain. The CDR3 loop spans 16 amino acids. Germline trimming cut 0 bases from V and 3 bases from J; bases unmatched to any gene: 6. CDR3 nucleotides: TGCGCCAGCAGTCAATCTACGGCTAGCGGAACAGATACGCAGTATTTT. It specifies CASSQSTASGTDTQYF.

CDR3 region: CASSFDSERDEQFF. The CDR3 DNA reads as TGTGCCAGCAGCTTCGATAGCGAGAGGGATGAGCAGTTCTTC. The V call is TRBV11-1, the J call TRBJ2-1; a possible D gene is TRBD2 (5 bases). Germline assignment: CDR1 SGHAT and CDR2 FQDESV (reference sequence). The CDR3 has 14 amino acids. Trimming pared 3 bases from V and 8 bases from J, leaving 14 bases between.

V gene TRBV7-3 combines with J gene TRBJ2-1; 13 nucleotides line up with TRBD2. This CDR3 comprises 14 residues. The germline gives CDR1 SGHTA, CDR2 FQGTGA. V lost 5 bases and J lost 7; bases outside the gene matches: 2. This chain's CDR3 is CASSRTSGSNEQFF. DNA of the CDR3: TGTGCCAGCAGCCGGACTAGCGGGAGTAATGAGCAGTTCTTC.

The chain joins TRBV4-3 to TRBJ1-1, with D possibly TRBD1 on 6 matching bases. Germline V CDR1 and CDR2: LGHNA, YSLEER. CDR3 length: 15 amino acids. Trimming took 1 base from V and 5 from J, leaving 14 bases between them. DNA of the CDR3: TGCGCCAGCAGCCAAGTGGGACAATGGAGGACTGAAGCTTTCTTT. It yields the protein CASSQVGQWRTEAFF.

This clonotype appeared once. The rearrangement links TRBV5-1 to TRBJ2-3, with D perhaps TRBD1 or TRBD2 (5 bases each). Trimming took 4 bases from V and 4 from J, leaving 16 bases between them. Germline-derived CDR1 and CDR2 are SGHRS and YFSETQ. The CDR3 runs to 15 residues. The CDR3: CASSRSGSLSDTQYF. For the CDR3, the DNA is TGCGCCAGCAGCAGATCAGGGAGCTTGTCAGATACGCAGTATTTT.

CDR3 sequence reads: CASSLVFDNIYEQYF. In nucleotides, the CDR3 is TGTGCCAGCAGCTTAGTATTCGATAACATTTACGAGCAGTACTTC. The rearrangement joins TRBV7-8 to TRBJ2-7; no clear D gene. Germline CDR1 SGHVS, CDR2 FQNEAQ. The V gene lost 1 base and the J gene lost 4 bases, with 14 bases spanning the gap. This CDR3 is built from 15 residues.

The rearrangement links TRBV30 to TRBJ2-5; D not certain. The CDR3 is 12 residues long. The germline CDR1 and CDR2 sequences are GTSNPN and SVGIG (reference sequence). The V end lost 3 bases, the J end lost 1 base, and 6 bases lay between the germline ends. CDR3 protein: CAWSGPQETQYF. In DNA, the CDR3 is TGTGCCTGGAGCGGACCCCAAGAGACCCAGTACTTC.

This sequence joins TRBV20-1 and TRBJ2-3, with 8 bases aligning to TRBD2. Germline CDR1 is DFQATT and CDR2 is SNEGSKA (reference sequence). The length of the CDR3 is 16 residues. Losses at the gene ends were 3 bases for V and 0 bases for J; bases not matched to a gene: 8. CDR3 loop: CSARRGVAGSTDTQYF. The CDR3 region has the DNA TGCAGTGCTAGGCGGGGGGTAGCGGGAAGCACAGATACGCAGTATTTT.